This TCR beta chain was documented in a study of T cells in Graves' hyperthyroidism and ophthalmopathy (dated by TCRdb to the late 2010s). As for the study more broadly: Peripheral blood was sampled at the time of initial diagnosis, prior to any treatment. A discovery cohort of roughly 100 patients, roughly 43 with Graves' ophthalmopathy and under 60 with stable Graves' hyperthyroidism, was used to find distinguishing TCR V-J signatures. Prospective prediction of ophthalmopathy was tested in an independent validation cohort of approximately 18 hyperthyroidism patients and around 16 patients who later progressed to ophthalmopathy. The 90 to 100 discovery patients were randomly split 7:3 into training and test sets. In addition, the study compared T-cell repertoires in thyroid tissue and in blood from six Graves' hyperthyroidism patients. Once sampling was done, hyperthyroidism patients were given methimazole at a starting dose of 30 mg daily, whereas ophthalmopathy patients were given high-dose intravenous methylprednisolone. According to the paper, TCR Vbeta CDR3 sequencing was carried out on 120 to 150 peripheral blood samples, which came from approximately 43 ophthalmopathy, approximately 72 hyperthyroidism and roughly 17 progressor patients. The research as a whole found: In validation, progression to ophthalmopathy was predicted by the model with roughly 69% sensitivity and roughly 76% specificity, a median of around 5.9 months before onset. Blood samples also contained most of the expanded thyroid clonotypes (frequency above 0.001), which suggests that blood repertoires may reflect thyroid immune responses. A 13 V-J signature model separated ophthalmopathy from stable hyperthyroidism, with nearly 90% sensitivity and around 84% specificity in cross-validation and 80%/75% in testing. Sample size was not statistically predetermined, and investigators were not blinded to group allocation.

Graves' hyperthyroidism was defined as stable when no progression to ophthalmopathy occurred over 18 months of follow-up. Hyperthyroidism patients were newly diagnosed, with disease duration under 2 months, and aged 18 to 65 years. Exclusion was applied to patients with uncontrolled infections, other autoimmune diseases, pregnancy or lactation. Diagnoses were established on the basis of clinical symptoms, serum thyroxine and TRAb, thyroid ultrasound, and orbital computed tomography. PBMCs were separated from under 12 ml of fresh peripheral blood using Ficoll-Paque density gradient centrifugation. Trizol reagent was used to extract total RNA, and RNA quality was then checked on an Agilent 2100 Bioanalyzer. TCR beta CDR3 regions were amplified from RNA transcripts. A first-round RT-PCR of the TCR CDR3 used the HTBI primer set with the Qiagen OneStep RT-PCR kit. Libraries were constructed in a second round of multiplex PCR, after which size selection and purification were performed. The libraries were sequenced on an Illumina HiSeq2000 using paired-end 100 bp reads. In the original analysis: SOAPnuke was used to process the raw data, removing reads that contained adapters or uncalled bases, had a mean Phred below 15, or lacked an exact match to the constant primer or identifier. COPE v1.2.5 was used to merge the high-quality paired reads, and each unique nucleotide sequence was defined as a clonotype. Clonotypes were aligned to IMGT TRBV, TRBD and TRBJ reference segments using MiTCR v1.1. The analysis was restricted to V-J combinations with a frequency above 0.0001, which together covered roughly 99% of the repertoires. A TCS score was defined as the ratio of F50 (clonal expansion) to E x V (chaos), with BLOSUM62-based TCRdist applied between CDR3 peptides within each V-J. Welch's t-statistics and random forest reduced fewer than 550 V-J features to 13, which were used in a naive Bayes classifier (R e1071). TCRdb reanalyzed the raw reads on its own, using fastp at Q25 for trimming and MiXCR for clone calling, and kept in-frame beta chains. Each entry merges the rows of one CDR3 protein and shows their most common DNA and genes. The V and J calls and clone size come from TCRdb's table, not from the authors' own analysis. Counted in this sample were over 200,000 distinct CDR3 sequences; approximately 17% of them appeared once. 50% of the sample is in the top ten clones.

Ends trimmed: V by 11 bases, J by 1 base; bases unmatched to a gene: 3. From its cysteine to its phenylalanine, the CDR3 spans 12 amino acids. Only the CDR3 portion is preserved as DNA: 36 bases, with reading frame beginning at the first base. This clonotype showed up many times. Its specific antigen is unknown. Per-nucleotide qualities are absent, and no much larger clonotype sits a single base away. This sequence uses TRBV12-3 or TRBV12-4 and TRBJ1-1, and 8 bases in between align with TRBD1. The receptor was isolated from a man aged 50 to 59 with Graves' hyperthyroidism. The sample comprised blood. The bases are TGTGCCTCACAGGGGGAGAACACTGAAGCTTTCTTT. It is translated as CASQGENTEAFF.